Described below is a single T cell receptor (beta chain) sequence and its context. The length of the CDR3 is 15 residues. J gave up 5 bases and V 6 bases, and 13 bases lay outside the gene matches. CDR1 is MNHEY, CDR2 SMNVEV, per germline (reference sequence). This record comes from a study of cytomegalovirus exposure and HLA in healthy donors. The PCR contained 60 Vbeta and 13 Jbeta primers. Sequencing used immunoSEQ multiplex PCR; TCRdb keeps in-frame clones, though not all of them. The table lists about 150,000 clones, about 85% of them singletons. Material: PBMCs. This clonotype was obtained from a human donor in good health. The chain recombines TRBV27 with TRBJ2-7, with TRBD1 matching over 7 bases. The CDR3: CASSLTGSDSNEQYF. The CDR3 DNA sequence: TGTGCCAGCAGCTTGACAGGGTCCGATTCGAACGAGCAGTACTTC.